The rows below give T cell receptor beta chains drawn from one sample of a study of siplizumab effects on memory and regulatory T cells. Profiled with immunoSEQ multiplex PCR; TCRdb holds only in-frame clones, not every one. This repertoire shows about 110,000 clones, approximately 92% found once; its top ten account for 1.3%. Sequencing was carried out using CD4+ T cells sorted from blood. All receptors derive from a human donor in good health. CDR3s include the opening cysteine and the closing phenylalanine or tryptophan. Fields, in order: D gene, J gene, V gene, clone size, CDR3 protein, CDR3 DNA. The D gene is left open where the match is weak. The listing skips clone size in some rows; elsewhere it reads once, few, many or a size class.

TRBD2 TRBJ2-5 TRBV7-3 once CASSLQGGEETQYF TGTGCCAGCAGCTTACAGGGAGGGGAGGAGACCCAGTACTTC
NA TRBJ2-1 TRBV4-1 once CASSQGNGQTKSNEQFF TGCGCCAGCAGCCAAGGAAATGGGCAGACCAAATCCAATGAGCAGTTCTTC
NA TRBJ2-2 TRBV11-2 NA CASSHIRGANTGELFF TGTGCCAGCAGCCACATACGGGGGGCAAACACCGGGGAGCTGTTTTTT
NA TRBJ1-1 TRBV19 NA CASSKRDGAVKAFF TGTGCCAGTAGTAAGCGAGACGGGGCAGTGAAAGCTTTCTTT
TRBD1 TRBJ2-7 TRBV19 NA CASRRTGGVEQYF TGTGCCAGTCGACGGACAGGGGGAGTCGAGCAGTACTTC
TRBD1 TRBJ1-1 TRBV19 NA CASSTPGQGGTEAFF TGTGCCAGTAGTACACCCGGACAGGGTGGCACTGAAGCTTTCTTT
NA TRBJ2-7 TRBV18 NA CASSPMGYEQYF TGTGCCAGCTCACCAATGGGCTACGAGCAGTACTTC
TRBD2 TRBJ2-1 TRBV5-1 few CASSLDPAGFYNEQFF TGCGCCAGCAGCTTGGATCCAGCGGGGTTTTACAATGAGCAGTTCTTC
NA TRBJ1-2 TRBV2 few CASNWDPRDGYTF TGTGCCAGCAACTGGGACCCAAGGGATGGCTACACCTTC
NA TRBJ1-1 TRBV5-1 NA CASSQNTEAFF TGCGCCAGCAGCCAGAACACTGAAGCTTTCTTT
NA TRBJ1-1 TRBV6-1 NA CASRDRGDTEAFF TGTGCCAGCAGGGACAGAGGGGACACTGAAGCTTTCTTT
TRBD2 TRBJ2-1 TRBV6-5 NA CASSYSLGGSYNEQFF TGTGCCAGCAGTTACTCGTTGGGGGGGTCCTACAATGAGCAGTTCTTC
NA TRBJ2-7 TRBV6-1 NA CASSERAPLYEQYF TGTGCCAGCAGTGAAAGAGCCCCACTCTACGAGCAGTACTTC
TRBD2 TRBJ2-7 TRBV6-6 NA CASSYPTSGGLWEQYF TGTGCCAGCAGTTACCCTACTAGCGGGGGTCTGTGGGAGCAGTACTTC
NA TRBJ1-2 TRBV5-1 NA CASSLRENYGYTF TGCGCCAGCAGCTTGCGCGAGAACTATGGCTACACCTTC
NA TRBJ2-2 TRBV11-3 NA CASTNTGELFF TGTGCCAGCACGAACACCGGGGAGCTGTTTTTT
TRBD2 TRBJ2-4 TRBV2 NA CASSELAGGYIQYF TGTGCCAGCAGTGAACTAGCGGGAGGTTACATTCAGTACTTC
TRBD1 TRBJ1-1 TRBV2 NA CASSAGGLGRGNTEAFF TGTGCCAGCAGCGCAGGGGGGCTTGGGCGGGGGAACACTGAAGCTTTCTTT
NA TRBJ2-5 TRBV2 NA CASKRTEQETQYF TGTGCCAGCAAAAGGACGGAACAAGAGACCCAGTACTTC
NA TRBJ1-3 TRBV29-1 NA CSSIFGNTIYF TGCAGCTCAATCTTCGGAAACACCATATATTTT
NA TRBJ2-7 TRBV15 NA CATSRGTQGNEQYF TGTGCCACCAGCAGAGGTACACAGGGTAACGAGCAGTACTTC
TRBD2 TRBJ2-7 TRBV7-8 NA CASSRGRVREEQYF TGTGCCAGCAGTCGTGGGAGGGTAAGAGAAGAGCAGTACTTC
NA TRBJ2-7 TRBV10-3 NA CAISYQGNEQYF TGTGCCATCAGTTACCAGGGGAACGAGCAGTACTTC
TRBD1 TRBJ1-6 TRBV2 NA CASRRLGTGNSPLHF TGTGCCAGCAGACGATTGGGGACAGGGAATTCACCCCTCCACTTT
NA TRBJ2-4 TRBV7-2 once CASSLGGRLAKNIQYF TGTGCCAGCAGCTTAGGAGGGCGTCTAGCCAAAAACATTCAGTACTTC
TRBD1 TRBJ1-5 TRBV11-2 few CASSSVQGAGQPQHF TGTGCCAGCAGCTCAGTACAGGGGGCAGGGCAGCCCCAGCATTTT
NA TRBJ2-7 TRBV5-6 NA CASSLYRGREYF TGTGCCAGCAGCCTCTATAGGGGGAGGGAGTACTTC
TRBD2 TRBJ2-1 TRBV7-6 NA CASSKNQLAGVQVDEQFF TGTGCCAGCAGCAAGAACCAACTAGCGGGAGTCCAAGTCGATGAGCAGTTCTTC
TRBD1 TRBJ2-4 TRBV7-8 NA CASSPMTGAKELAKNIQYF TGTGCCAGCAGCCCTATGACAGGGGCAAAGGAACTAGCCAAAAACATTCAGTACTTC
NA TRBJ1-2 TRBV7-2 NA CASSLEVALGYTF TGTGCCAGCAGCTTAGAGGTGGCCTTAGGCTACACCTTC
NA TRBJ1-5 TRBV18 NA CASSPSTADQPQHF TGTGCCAGCTCACCAAGCACAGCAGATCAGCCCCAGCATTTT
NA TRBJ1-2 TRBV28 NA CASSWGIGVYGYTF TGTGCCAGCAGTTGGGGGATCGGGGTCTATGGCTACACCTTC
NA TRBJ2-6 TRBV4-2 NA CASSQEGARLGANVLTF TGTGCCAGCAGCCAAGAAGGAGCCAGACTGGGGGCCAACGTCCTGACTTTC
NA TRBJ2-7 TRBV12-5 NA CASGSRTSGAYEQYF TGTGCTAGTGGTTCCCGGACGTCTGGGGCCTACGAGCAGTACTTC
TRBD1 TRBJ2-7 TRBV6-5 NA CASSRQGNEQYF TGTGCCAGCAGTCGACAGGGGAACGAGCAGTACTTC
TRBD2 TRBJ2-3 TRBV6-4 once CASSDPAGGYVTQYF TGTGCCAGCAGTGACCCTGCGGGGGGGTATGTTACGCAGTATTTT
NA TRBJ1-5 TRBV7-3 NA CASSLERGQPQHF TGTGCCAGCAGCTTAGAACGAGGTCAGCCCCAGCATTTT
NA TRBJ1-4 TRBV4-1 NA CASSQVAGAPGSNEKLFF TGCGCCAGCAGCCAAGTTGCAGGGGCGCCTGGATCTAATGAAAAACTGTTTTTT
NA TRBJ1-1 TRBV5-1 once CASSLGGNTEAFF TGCGCCAGCAGCTTAGGGGGGAACACTGAAGCTTTCTTT
NA TRBJ1-5 TRBV2 once CASSEGGGNQPQHF TGTGCCAGCAGTGAAGGGGGGGGCAATCAGCCCCAGCATTTT
TRBD1 TRBJ2-2 TRBV7-3 once CASSWTGGLGNTGELFF TGTGCCAGCAGCTGGACAGGGGGACTAGGGAACACCGGGGAGCTGTTTTTT
TRBD2 TRBJ2-3 TRBV2 NA CASGPGQTSGGARDTQYF TGTGCCAGCGGCCCCGGTCAGACTAGCGGGGGGGCGAGGGATACGCAGTATTTT
NA TRBJ2-5 TRBV11-2 once CASSGGTEETQYF TGTGCCAGCAGCGGCGGGACAGAAGAGACCCAGTACTTC
NA TRBJ2-7 TRBV19 NA CKGGLYEQYF TGTAAGGGAGGCTTGTACGAGCAGTACTTC
NA TRBJ2-7 TRBV5-6 NA CASTPVGGAYEQYF TGTGCCAGCACCCCGGTAGGGGGTGCCTACGAGCAGTACTTC
TRBD1 TRBJ1-3 TRBV4-1 NA CASSRGQESSGNTIYF TGCGCCAGCAGCCGAGGACAGGAGAGCTCTGGAAACACCATATATTTT
NA TRBJ1-2 TRBV9 few CASSVEGAGLYGYTF TGTGCCAGCAGCGTAGAAGGGGCAGGGCTTTATGGCTACACCTTC
NA TRBJ1-2 TRBV5-6 once CASSPDSTNYGYTF TGTGCCAGCAGCCCGGACAGCACTAACTATGGCTACACCTTC
TRBD1 TRBJ1-1 TRBV9 NA CASSLTTGATEAFF TGTGCCAGCAGCTTAACGACAGGGGCGACTGAAGCTTTCTTT
NA TRBJ2-7 TRBV10-3 NA CAISGRGTGSSYEQYF TGTGCCATCAGTGGTCGAGGGACGGGAAGCTCCTACGAGCAGTACTTC
TRBD1 TRBJ1-4 TRBV5-1 NA CASSWEGTGATNEKLFF TGCGCCAGCAGCTGGGAAGGGACAGGGGCAACTAATGAAAAACTGTTTTTT
NA TRBJ2-4 TRBV6-5 NA CASSYSRIAKNIQYF TGTGCCAGCAGTTACTCCCGAATAGCCAAAAACATTCAGTACTTC
NA TRBJ2-7 TRBV2 NA CASSESRVNVNEQYF TGTGCCAGCAGTGAAAGTAGGGTTAACGTTAACGAGCAGTACTTC
TRBD2 TRBJ2-7 TRBV11-2 NA CASSPRGGGYYEQYF TGTGCCAGCAGCCCCCGCGGGGGAGGGTATTACGAGCAGTACTTC
TRBD1 TRBJ2-1 TRBV18 once CASSPRTTGTGGSYEQFF TGTGCCAGCTCACCAAGGACAACCGGGACAGGGGGCTCGTATGAGCAGTTCTTC
NA TRBJ1-6 TRBV7-2 NA CASSLAGGYNSPLHF TGTGCCAGCAGCTTAGCTGGCGGTTATAATTCACCCCTCCACTTT
NA TRBJ2-6 TRBV5-4 NA CASSAGLSGANVLTF TGTGCCAGCAGCGCCGGTCTTTCTGGGGCCAACGTCCTGACTTTC